What follows is one T cell receptor (beta chain) and its context. Germline V gene lookup returns CDR1 SEHNR and CDR2 FQNEAQ (reference sequence). The V gene end was trimmed by 1 base and the J gene end by 2 bases; junction bases not matched to a gene: 10. The CDR3 contains 17 residues. Recruitment covered about two dozen US areas and drew participants whose ages spanned roughly 18 to 95 years. Participants had their cohort set by participant-reported clinical history. Two negative PCRs, clearance, or symptom resolution characterized the recovered Cohort 3 donors. This sample was included in a study of blood T cell repertoires in COVID-19. At the level of the study: Nucleic acid was either cDNA or gDNA, and it came from T cells, B-cell-depleted T cells, or PBMCs.

This table comes from immunoSEQ multiplex PCR, and its TCRdb copy is limited to in-frame clones, with some not included. Altogether a few hundred thousand clones are present, around 85% being singletons, with the ten largest covering about 19%. The chain has TRBV7-9 and TRBJ2-7; 8 bases fit TRBD1. This clonotype was sampled from a man between 35 and 55 years old who had recovered from COVID-19. The source material was PBMCs or T cells enriched from blood (not recorded which). CDR3 nucleotide sequence: TGTGCCAGCAGCTTAGAAGAACCCGGACAGGGAGCCTACGAGCAGTACTTC. This sequence encodes CASSLEEPGQGAYEQYF.